This T cell receptor beta chain is from a study of OX40 agonist ivuxolimab in advanced cancers. Study background: Ivuxolimab, an antibody that agonizes OX40 (CD134), was administered to the patients. Study-wide findings and caveats: Patients who responded partially at 0.1-3.0 mg/kg showed clonal expansion ranking among the lowest.

TCRdb's table, derived via immunoSEQ multiplex PCR, lists solely in-frame clones and lacks some. The data contain fewer than 85,000 clones, 85% to 95% of them seen just once; the ten biggest clones take up approximately 10%. This clone appeared a single time. Antigen unknown. The germline gives CDR1 SGHTA, CDR2 FQGTGA. The CDR3 extends over 13 amino acids. Trimming cost V 0 bases and J 7 bases, with 8 bases left between them. The clonotype originates from an adult with an advanced solid tumor such as melanoma, head and neck, liver or kidney cancer. The rearrangement joins TRBV7-3 to TRBJ2-3, with D hard to call. The sequencing used CD4+ or CD8+ T cells sorted from blood, collected in a trial of the OX40 agonist ivuxolimab. Here the CDR3 DNA reads TGTGCCAGCAGCTTAACGTTGGGGAATACGCAGTATTTT. Protein sequence: CASSLTLGNTQYF.